This entry lists 2 T cell receptor beta chains sequenced from one sample in a study of blood T cell repertoires in COVID-19 (dated by TCRdb to 2018 to 2021). The library was produced with the immunoSEQ multiplex PCR assay. TCRdb obtained this table from immuneACCESS and retained in-frame rearrangements with V and J assigned. These tables miss some clones; where compared with another copy, unresolved V genes account for less than half of the shortfall, and the remainder is unexplained. Here the sample has hundreds of thousands of clones; more than 75% occur a single time. The ten most abundant clones make up roughly 2% of the sample. Sequencing was performed on PBMCs or T cells enriched from blood (not recorded which). The receptor source for this set is a woman between 50 and 59 years old who had recovered from COVID-19.

This clone has a handful of counts. The chain recombines TRBV2 with TRBJ1-4; 8 bases match TRBD1. Trimming removed 9 bases from V and 7 bases from J; junction bases left unmatched: 10. This CDR3 contains 14 residues. Germline V gene sequence: CDR1 SNHLY, CDR2 FYNNEI. DNA for the CDR3: TGTGCCAGTACCCTACAGGGGGGTAGTGAAAAACTGTTTTTT. It encodes CASTLQGGSEKLFF.

The chain has TRBV6-4 and TRBJ1-2, with D possibly being TRBD1 (5 bases). From germline, CDR1 is MRHNA and CDR2 SNTAGT. The CDR3 has 15 residues. The V end lost 6 bases, the J end lost 2 bases, and 16 bases lay between the germline ends. This CDR3 reads CASRPRQGVNYGYTF. DNA for the CDR3: TGTGCCAGCAGACCCAGGCAGGGTGTCAACTATGGCTACACCTTC.